The clone carrying this TCR beta chain was seen ten or more times. From the PCR reads, TCRdb called clonotypes with MiXCR, one entry per CDR3 protein. The table shows roughly 17,000 distinct CDR3 sequences, with 40% to 55% occurring only once. This specimen comes from a study of tumor-infiltrating lymphocytes in oesophageal squamous cell carcinoma. Germline values: CDR1 ENHRY, CDR2 SYGVKD. J was trimmed by 9 bases and V by 7 bases; bases with no gene match: 17. The CDR3 runs to 16 residues. This chain joins TRBV10-3 and TRBJ2-1; 8 bases match TRBD2. The source of this sequence is a female donor with esophageal squamous cell carcinoma. The sample comprised normal esophageal tissue next to the tumor. CDR3 sequence: CAIMYSQAGDVGEQFF. The CDR3 DNA is TGTGCCATCATGTATTCGCAAGCGGGAGATGTTGGTGAGCAGTTCTTC.